The 11 T cell receptor beta chains given below trace back to one sample, sequenced in a study of glioma-infiltrating T cells (dated by TCRdb to 2015 to 2016). TCRdb shows the sequencer as Illumina MiSeq. The iRepertoire nested amplicon-rescue multiplex PCR (arm-PCR) platform was used to amplify TCR alpha and beta CDR3 regions from RNA. TCRdb cleaned the public reads at Q25 with fastp, built clones with MiXCR and kept in-frame beta chains. One record per CDR3 amino acid sequence lists the most common genes and DNA. The sample records roughly 200,000 distinct CDR3 sequences, around 40% of which are singletons. 5.2% of the sample is in the top ten clones. Sequencing was performed on glioma tissue, nonneoplastic brain tissue, or PBMCs (not recorded which). These receptors all come from a human donor with low-grade glioma or glioblastoma, undergoing nonglioma brain surgery, or in good health (not recorded which).

The gene calls are TRBV12-3 or TRBV12-4 and TRBJ1-2, with a possible D match to TRBD1 (6 bases). The CDR3 totals 14 residues. The V gene lost 8 bases and the J gene lost 5 bases, with 18 bases spanning the gap. The CDR3 DNA sequence: TGTGCCAGCTCACTTACGAGGGGGATATATGGCTACACCTTC. Translation gives CASSLTRGIYGYTF.

Worth noting for this clonotype: Given a much more abundant clone one base away, this may be a read error. The rearrangement uses TRBV18 and TRBJ1-1, with a tentative D call TRBD1 (5 bases). CDR1 is KGHSH, CDR2 LQKENI, per germline. The length of the CDR3 is 13 residues. CDR3 amino acids: CSSSSGINTEAFF. CDR3 DNA sequence: TGTTCCAGCTCTTCAGGGATTAACACTGAAGCTTTCTTT.

As concerns this clonotype: Being one base from a much bigger clone, this may be a read error. The genes are TRBV27 and TRBJ2-1; the D is unclear. The germline gives CDR1 MNHEY, CDR2 SMNVEV (reference sequence). This CDR3 region has 15 residues. V lost 7 bases and J lost 4, with 17 bases in between. The CDR3 here is CASISVTDLYNEQFF. The CDR3 DNA is TGTGCCAGCATCTCCGTGACTGATCTGTACAATGAGCAGTTCTTC.

V gene TRBV19 combines with J gene TRBJ2-7; 8 nucleotides match TRBD1. V lost 6 bases, J lost 5 bases, and 6 bases stayed unmatched. CDR3 length: 13 amino acids. Germline CDR1 and CDR2: LNHDA and SQIVND (reference sequence). As DNA, the CDR3 is TGTGCCAGTAGAGGACAGGGTTTCAACGAGCAGTACTTC. It is translated as CASRGQGFNEQYF.

Worth noting for this clonotype: A single base separates this from a much larger clone, so it may be a read error. The chain combines TRBV20-1 with TRBJ2-1, with D maybe TRBD2 (6 bases). Looked up from germline, CDR1 is DFQATT and CDR2 is SNEGSKA (reference sequence). The CDR3 sequence is 17 residues long. Deletions cut 1 base from V and 10 bases from J, with 26 bases between. The CDR3, as DNA: TGCAGTGCTAGAGGTCGTGAGGGACCCGGAGGGAGGTTCGAGCAGTTCTTC. It translates to CSARGREGPGGRFEQFF.

Remarks on this clonotype: At one of its ends the junction is not consistent with the germline gene, which may arise from a read error. V gene TRBV20-1 combines with J gene TRBJ2-1; perhaps TRBD2 as D (5 bases). The germline V gene encodes CDR1 DFQATT and CDR2 SNEGSKA (reference sequence). The CDR3 is 12 amino acids. This chain's CDR3 is CSAKGSLPEQFF. Written as DNA, the CDR3 is TGCAGCGCTAAAGGGAGTTTGCCTGAGCAGTTCTTC.

This chain uses TRBV2 with TRBJ2-5; D remains unclear. This CDR3 region has 14 residues. Germline CDR1 is SNHLY and CDR2 is FYNNEI. The ends were cut back, 2 bases at V and 1 base at J, with 8 bases in the middle. CDR3 in DNA: TGTGCCAGCAGTGAAAGGGTCCCCCAAGAGACCCAGTACTTC. Residues: CASSERVPQETQYF.

Concerning this clonotype itself: A much larger clone is a single base away; this may be a read error. The chain links TRBV27 to TRBJ2-7, with D maybe TRBD2 (6 bases). Germline assignment: CDR1 MNHEY and CDR2 SMNVEV (reference sequence). V dropped 7 bases and J dropped 6 bases, with 19 bases sitting between them. The CDR3 runs 14 residues. The CDR3 loop is CASTSGDSACEQYF. CDR3 DNA sequence: TGTGCCAGCACGTCGGGGGACTCGGCCTGCGAGCAGTACTTC.

This clonotype was observed many times. J is TRBJ2-3 and V is TRBV10-3; 7 bases are a match to TRBD2. V trimming: 2 bases; J trimming: 0 bases; junction bases outside the gene matches: 8. CDR1 and CDR2 from the germline V gene are ENHRY and SYGVKD. The CDR3 consists of 17 residues. The CDR3 here is CAISEGASGPSTDTQYF. Here the CDR3 DNA reads TGTGCCATCAGTGAGGGGGCTAGCGGCCCTAGCACAGATACGCAGTATTTT.

This clonotype has just one count. Mismatch with germline at one junction end may stem from a read error. The chain employs TRBV15 and TRBJ1-5; tentatively, D is TRBD1 (5 bases). The germline V gene has CDR1 LNHNV and CDR2 YYDKDF (reference sequence). The CDR3 is 16 residues long. The CDR3 loop is CATSIDGGKSNHPQHF. The CDR3 coding sequence is TGTGCCACCAGCATAGATGGGGGGAAGAGCAATCATCCCCAGCATTTT.

This clonotype was observed a single time. A much larger clonotype is one base distant, so this may be a read error. DNA of the CDR3: TGTGCCAGCGCCAGAGTTCGGACCGAGACTGAAGCTTTCTTT. It codes for CASARVRTETEAFF. The V call is TRBV7-2, the J call TRBJ1-1, with no clear D. The V gene's germline CDR1 is SGHTA and CDR2 FQGNSA. V lost 8 bases and J lost 5, with 18 bases in between. The CDR3 is 14 amino acids.